Sequencing of this T cell receptor beta chain was carried out in a study of CD8+ T cells in alopecia areata. Following extraction, RNA underwent reverse transcription to cDNA, which served as the sequencing template. The assay was immunoSEQ multiplex PCR, and TCRdb's table has in-frame clones only and misses some. This sample carries about 300,000 clones, none of them present only once. This clone was picked up a small number of times. The antigen remains undetermined. The gene names here belong to mouse. Read coverage stops 4 residues before the CDR3 terminus; the germline J gene supplies the remainder. Study-wide results and limits: More clonal than normal scalp was lesional scalp, particularly alopecia totalis/universalis.

Separation of pooled cutaneous lymph node cells was by sorting with CD4, CD8alpha, NKG2D, NKG2ACE and other markers. The CDR3 contains 14 residues. Germline assignment: CDR1 LGHNA and CDR2 YNLKQL (reference sequence). This receptor was identified in a C3H/HeJ mouse with alopecia areata. The MHC haplotype of this mouse line is H2-k. The gene calls are TRBV5 and TRBJ2-5; D is possibly TRBD1 (5 bases). Material: CD4+ T cells sorted from a lymph node. CDR3 bases read: TGTGCCAGCAGCCAAGCTCAGGGAGGAGAC. It is translated as CASSQAQGGD. The entire CDR3 protein reads CASSQAQGGDTQYF.